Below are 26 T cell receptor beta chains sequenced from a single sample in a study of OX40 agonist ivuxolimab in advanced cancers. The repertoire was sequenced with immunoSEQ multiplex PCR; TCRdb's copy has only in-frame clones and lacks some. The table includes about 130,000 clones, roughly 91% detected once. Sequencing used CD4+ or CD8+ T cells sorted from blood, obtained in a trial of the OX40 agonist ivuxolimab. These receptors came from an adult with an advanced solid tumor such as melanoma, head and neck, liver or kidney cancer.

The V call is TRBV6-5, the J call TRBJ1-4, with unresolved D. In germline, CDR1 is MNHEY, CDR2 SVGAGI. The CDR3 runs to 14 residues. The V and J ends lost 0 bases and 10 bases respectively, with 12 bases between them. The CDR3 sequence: CASSYSSGHAKLFF. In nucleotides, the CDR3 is TGTGCCAGCAGTTACTCGAGCGGGCATGCAAAACTGTTTTTT.

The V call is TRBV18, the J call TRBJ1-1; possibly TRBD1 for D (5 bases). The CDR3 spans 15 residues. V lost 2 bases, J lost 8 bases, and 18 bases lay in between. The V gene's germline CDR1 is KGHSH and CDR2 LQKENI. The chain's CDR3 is CASSPGWVKGKEAFF. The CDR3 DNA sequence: TGTGCCAGCTCACCAGGGTGGGTTAAGGGGAAAGAAGCTTTCTTT.

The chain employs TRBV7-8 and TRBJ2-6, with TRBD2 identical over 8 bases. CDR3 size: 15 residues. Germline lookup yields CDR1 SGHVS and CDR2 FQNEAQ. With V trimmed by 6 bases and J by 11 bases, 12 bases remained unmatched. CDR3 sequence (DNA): TGTGCCAGCAGTCCCCGGGGGGGGCGCGGGGACGTCCTGACTTTC. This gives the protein CASSPRGGRGDVLTF.

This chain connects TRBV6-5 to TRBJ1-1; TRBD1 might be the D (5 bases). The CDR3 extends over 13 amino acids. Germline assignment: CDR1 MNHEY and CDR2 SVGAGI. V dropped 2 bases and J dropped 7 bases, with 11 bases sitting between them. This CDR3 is CASSYPGGYEAFF. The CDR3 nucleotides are TGTGCCAGCAGTTACCCGGGGGGATATGAAGCTTTCTTT.

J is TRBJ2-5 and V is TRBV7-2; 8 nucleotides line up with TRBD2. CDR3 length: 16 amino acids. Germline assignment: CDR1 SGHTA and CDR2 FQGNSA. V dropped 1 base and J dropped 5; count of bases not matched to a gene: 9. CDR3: CASSLGASGSTETQYF. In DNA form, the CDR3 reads TGTGCCAGCAGCTTAGGGGCCAGCGGGAGTACGGAGACCCAGTACTTC.

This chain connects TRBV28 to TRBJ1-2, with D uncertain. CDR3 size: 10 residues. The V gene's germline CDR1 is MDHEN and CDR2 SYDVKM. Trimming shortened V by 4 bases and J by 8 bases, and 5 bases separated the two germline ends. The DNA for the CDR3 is TGTGCCAGCAGTTCCGTAGGCTACACCTTC. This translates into CASSSVGYTF.

For the CDR3, the DNA is TGTGCCAGTAGTAAGAGATTGTCCTACGAGCAGTACTTC. Encoded protein: CASSKRLSYEQYF. The genes are TRBV19 and TRBJ2-7; no clear D. CDR3 size: 13 residues. Trimming left V 4 bases short and J 1 base short, with 8 bases between. The germline V gene encodes CDR1 LNHDA and CDR2 SQIVND (reference sequence). Full variable domain (outside the CDR3, taken from reference TRBV19 and TRBJ2-7): DGGITQSPKYLFRKEGQNVTLSCEQNLNHDAMYWYRQDPGQGLRLIYYSQIVNDFQKGDIAEGYSVSREKKESFPLTVTSAQKNPTAFYLCASSKRLSYEQYFGPGTRLTVT.

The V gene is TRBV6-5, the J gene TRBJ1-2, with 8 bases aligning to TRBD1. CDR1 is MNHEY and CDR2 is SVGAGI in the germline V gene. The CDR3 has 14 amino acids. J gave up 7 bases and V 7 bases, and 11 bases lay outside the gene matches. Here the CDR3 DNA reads TGTGCCAGCACCCAGGACAGGGCCCTAGGTGGCTACACCTTC. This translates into CASTQDRALGGYTF.

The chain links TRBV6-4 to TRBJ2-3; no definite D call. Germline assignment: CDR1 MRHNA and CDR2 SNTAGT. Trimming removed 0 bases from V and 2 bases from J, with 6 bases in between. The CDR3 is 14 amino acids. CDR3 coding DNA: TGTGCCAGCAGTGACTCGGCTCTCACAGATACGCAGTATTTT. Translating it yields CASSDSALTDTQYF.

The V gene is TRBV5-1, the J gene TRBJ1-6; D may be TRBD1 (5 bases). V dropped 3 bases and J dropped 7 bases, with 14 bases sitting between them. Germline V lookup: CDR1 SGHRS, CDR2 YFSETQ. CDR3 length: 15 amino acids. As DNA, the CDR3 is TGCGCCAGCAGCTCTAGGGGCGCGGGGAATTCACCCCTCCACTTT. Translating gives CASSSRGAGNSPLHF.

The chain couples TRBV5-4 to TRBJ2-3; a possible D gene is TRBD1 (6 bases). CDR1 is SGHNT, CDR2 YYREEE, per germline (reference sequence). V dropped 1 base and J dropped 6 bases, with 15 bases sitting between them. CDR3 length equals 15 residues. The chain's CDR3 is CASSLRQAPLDTQYF. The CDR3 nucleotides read TGTGCCAGCAGCTTGAGACAGGCGCCCCTCGATACGCAGTATTTT.

The CDR3 DNA sequence: TGTGCCAGCCAGGGGGGCAGGGAAAACCTCTACGAGCAGTACTTC. Its protein product is CASQGGRENLYEQYF. The V gene is TRBV6-6, the J gene TRBJ2-7; D is possibly TRBD1 (7 bases). This CDR3 comprises 15 residues. CDR1 MNHNY and CDR2 SVGAGI come from the germline V gene (reference sequence). V was clipped by 8 bases and J by 3 bases, with 20 bases between them.

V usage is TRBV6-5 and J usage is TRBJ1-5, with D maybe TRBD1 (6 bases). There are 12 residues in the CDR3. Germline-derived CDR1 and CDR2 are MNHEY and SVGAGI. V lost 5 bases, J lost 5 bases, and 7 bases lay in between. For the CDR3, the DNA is TGTGCCAGCAGTAGACAGGATCAGCCCCAGCATTTT. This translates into CASSRQDQPQHF.

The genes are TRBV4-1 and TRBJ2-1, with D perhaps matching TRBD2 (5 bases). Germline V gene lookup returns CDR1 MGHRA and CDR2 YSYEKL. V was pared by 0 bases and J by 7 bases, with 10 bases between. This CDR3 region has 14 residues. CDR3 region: CASSQDRTANEQFF. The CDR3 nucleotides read TGCGCCAGCAGCCAAGATAGGACTGCAAATGAGCAGTTCTTC.

The chain's CDR3 is CASSASGQFNQPQHF. The CDR3 DNA reads as TGTGCCAGCAGTGCGAGTGGCCAGTTCAATCAGCCCCAGCATTTT. The chain recombines TRBV2 with TRBJ1-5; D gene ambiguous. Germline V lookup: CDR1 SNHLY, CDR2 FYNNEI. This CDR3 has 15 amino acids. The germline V and J ends were trimmed by 4 bases and 3 bases, with 13 bases remaining between them. Full variable domain (missing parts from reference TRBV2 and TRBJ1-5): EPEVTQTPSHQVTQMGQEVILRCVPISNHLYFYWYRQILGQKVEFLVSFYNNEISEKSEIFDDQFSVERPDGSNFTLKIRSTKLEDSAMYFCASSASGQFNQPQHFGDGTRLSIL.

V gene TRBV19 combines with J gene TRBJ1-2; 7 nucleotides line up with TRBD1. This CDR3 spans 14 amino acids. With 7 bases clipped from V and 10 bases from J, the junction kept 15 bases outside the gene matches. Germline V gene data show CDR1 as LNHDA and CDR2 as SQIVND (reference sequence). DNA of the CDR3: TGTGCCAGTACCTCCCGGGACAGACTATTCGCCTACACCTTC. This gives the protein CASTSRDRLFAYTF.

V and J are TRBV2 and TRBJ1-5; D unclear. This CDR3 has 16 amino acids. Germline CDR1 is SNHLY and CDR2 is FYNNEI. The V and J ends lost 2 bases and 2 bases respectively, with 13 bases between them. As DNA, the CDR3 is TGTGCCAGCAGTGAACGAACGGGCTCGGGCAATCAGCCCCAGCATTTT. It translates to CASSERTGSGNQPQHF.

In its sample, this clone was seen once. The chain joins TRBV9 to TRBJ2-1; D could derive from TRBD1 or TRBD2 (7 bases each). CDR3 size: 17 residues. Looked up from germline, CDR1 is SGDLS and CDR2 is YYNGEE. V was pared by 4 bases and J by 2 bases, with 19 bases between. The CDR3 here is CASSPRGRESPYNEQFF. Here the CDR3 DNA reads TGTGCCAGCAGCCCAAGGGGGCGGGAGAGTCCCTACAATGAGCAGTTCTTC.

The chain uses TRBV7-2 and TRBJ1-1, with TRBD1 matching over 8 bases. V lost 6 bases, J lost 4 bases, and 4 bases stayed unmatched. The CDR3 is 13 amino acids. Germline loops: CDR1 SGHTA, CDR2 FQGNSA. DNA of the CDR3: TGTGCCAGCAGATATACAGGGGGCACTGAAGCTTTCTTT. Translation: CASRYTGGTEAFF. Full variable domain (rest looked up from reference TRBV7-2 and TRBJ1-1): GAGVSQSPSNKVTEKGKDVELRCDPISGHTALYWYRQSLGQGLEFLIYFQGNSAPDKSGLPSDRFSAERTGGSVSTLTIQRTQQEDSAVYLCASRYTGGTEAFFGQGTRLTVV.

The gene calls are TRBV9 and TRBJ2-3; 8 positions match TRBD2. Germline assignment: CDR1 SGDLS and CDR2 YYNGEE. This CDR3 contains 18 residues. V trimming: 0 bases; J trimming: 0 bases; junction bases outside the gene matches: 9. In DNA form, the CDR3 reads TGTGCCAGCAGCGTAGCTACGAGCGGGGGCTCTAGCACAGATACGCAGTATTTT. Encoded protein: CASSVATSGGSSTDTQYF.

The CDR3 sequence is CASSYHADKSYEQYF. The DNA for the CDR3 is TGTGCCAGCAGTTATCATGCAGACAAATCCTACGAGCAGTACTTC. The chain couples TRBV6-5 to TRBJ2-7; D remains unclear. V was pared by 3 bases and J by 1 base, with 13 bases between. Germline assignment: CDR1 MNHEY and CDR2 SVGAGI. The CDR3 length is 15 residues.

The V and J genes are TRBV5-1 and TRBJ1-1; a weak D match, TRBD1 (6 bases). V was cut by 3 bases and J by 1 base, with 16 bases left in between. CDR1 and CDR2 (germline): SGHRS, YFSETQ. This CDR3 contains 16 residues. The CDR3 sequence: CASSWAAGTSNTEAFF. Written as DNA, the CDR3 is TGCGCCAGCAGCTGGGCCGCCGGGACATCGAACACTGAAGCTTTCTTT.

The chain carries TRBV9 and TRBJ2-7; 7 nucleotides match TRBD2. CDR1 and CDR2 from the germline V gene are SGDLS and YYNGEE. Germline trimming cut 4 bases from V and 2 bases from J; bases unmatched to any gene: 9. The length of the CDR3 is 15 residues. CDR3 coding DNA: TGTGCCAGCAGCCCCGGGGGGAGTGCAACCTACGAGCAGTACTTC. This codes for CASSPGGSATYEQYF.

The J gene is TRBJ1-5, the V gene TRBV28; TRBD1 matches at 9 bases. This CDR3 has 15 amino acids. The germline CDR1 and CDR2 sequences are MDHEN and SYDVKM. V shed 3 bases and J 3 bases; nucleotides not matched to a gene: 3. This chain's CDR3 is CASSLTGGPNQPQHF. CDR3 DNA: TGTGCCAGCAGTTTGACAGGGGGGCCCAATCAGCCCCAGCATTTT.

The CDR3, as DNA: TGTGCCAGCAGTTATTCGAGCGGGGTCGGTGGGACCCAGTACTTC. Amino acids: CASSYSSGVGGTQYF. The chain couples TRBV6-6 to TRBJ2-5; 7 bases are shared with TRBD2. Looked up from germline, CDR1 is MNHNY and CDR2 is SVGAGI (reference sequence). V was pared by 3 bases and J by 7 bases, with 11 bases of the junction left unmatched. CDR3 size: 15 residues.

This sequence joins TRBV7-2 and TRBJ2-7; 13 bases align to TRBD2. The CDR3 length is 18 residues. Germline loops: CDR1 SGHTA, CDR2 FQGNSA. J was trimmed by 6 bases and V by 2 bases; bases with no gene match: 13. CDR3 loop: CASSLRGGGLAGVGEQYF. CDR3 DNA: TGTGCCAGCAGCTTACGGGGGGGCGGACTAGCGGGAGTGGGCGAGCAGTACTTC.